This TCR beta chain was identified in a study of cytomegalovirus exposure and HLA in healthy donors. General observations from the study: A later analysis linked a missense variant in DCLRE1C to the trimming of TCR beta V and J genes.

With regard to this clone: Its antigen remains unidentified.

The CDR3 extends over 14 amino acids. Germline V gene sequence: CDR1 SEHNR, CDR2 FQNEAQ (reference sequence). The V gene end was trimmed by 1 base and the J gene end by 8 bases; junction bases not matched to a gene: 6. The primer mix had 60 Vbeta and 13 Jbeta primers. TCRdb keeps only in-frame clones here, not all; method: immunoSEQ multiplex PCR. This table holds 85,000 to 120,000 clones, 65% to 80% found once. This sequence originates from a man aged 60 to 69 in good health and CMV-seronegative. The sample comprised PBMCs. V is TRBV7-9 and J is TRBJ2-5; 8 positions match TRBD2. The CDR3 region has the DNA TGTGCCAGCAGCTTAGTAGCGGGGATTTACACCCAGTACTTC. It specifies CASSLVAGIYTQYF.